This is a list of T cell receptor beta chains from one sample in a study of T cell responses to AZD1222 COVID-19 vaccine. Sequenced by immunoSEQ multiplex PCR; TCRdb stores in-frame clones only, minus some. The table lists around 99,000 clones, 70% to 90% of them singletons, with 6% to 7% in the top ten. Sequenced material: peripheral blood, taken on day 0 of AZD1222 vaccination. The receptors stem from an adult in good health. CDR3s leave out the opening cysteine and the closing phenylalanine or tryptophan. Not all rows give a size; the values are once, few, many and, for expanded clones, a class.

J gene	V gene	clone size	CDR3 protein
TRBJ1-4	TRBV2	NA	ASRDPGGTIEKLF
TRBJ2-7	TRBV28	NA	ASRNSAWGYEQY
TRBJ2-7	TRBV11-3	NA	ASSLEDRSYEQY
TRBJ2-7	TRBV11-2	few	ASSLLGQGLYEQY
TRBJ1-5	TRBV6-2/TRBV6-3	NA	ASSYPRGTVYSNQPQH
TRBJ2-1	TRBV5-6	NA	ASSLRSGGNEQF
TRBJ2-1	TRBV9	NA	ASSARLREPHNEQF
TRBJ2-1	TRBV5-1	few	ASSLARQGARGGYNEQF
TRBJ1-3	TRBV11-3	NA	ASSSSAGTIY
TRBJ2-3	TRBV7-3	once	ASSPSYTDTQY
TRBJ1-1	TRBV28	NA	ASSLSYRMNTEAF
TRBJ2-7	TRBV7-9	NA	ASSPLPGTGASYEQY
TRBJ2-1	TRBV10-3	NA	AIVSGDYNEQF
TRBJ2-7	TRBV5-1	few	ASSRGLAGGTYEQY
TRBJ2-7	TRBV7-2	few	ASSPGSYSYEQY
TRBJ1-5	TRBV5-4	few	ASSLRGSYQPQH
TRBJ2-2	TRBV24-1	NA	AIGKTGVLGAGELF
TRBJ2-7	TRBV21-1	NA	ASSKVGTRTYEQY
TRBJ2-1	TRBV2	NA	ASPVGQGLGSHEQF
TRBJ1-4	TRBV19	NA	ASSAVGRAGNEKLF
TRBJ1-5	TRBV5-1	NA	ASSVSGVSNQPQH
TRBJ2-7	TRBV7-2	NA	ASRPGLGRYEQY
TRBJ2-2	TRBV11-3	NA	ASRLLRSADTGELF
TRBJ1-5	TRBV6-5	NA	ASSKTGVSNQPQH
TRBJ2-5	TRBV19	once	ATAVGGARGETQY
TRBJ2-7	TRBV6-2/TRBV6-3	once	ASSWISGRVAYEQY
TRBJ1-2	TRBV4-2	NA	ASSQVGVRRTNYGYT
TRBJ1-1	TRBV12-3/TRBV12-4	NA	ASKLQGGAF
TRBJ2-7	TRBV7-8	NA	ASSLGTSGSYEQY
TRBJ1-3	TRBV9	NA	ASSVDRGHGNTIY
TRBJ1-2	TRBV2	NA	ASSEEEGTWGYT
TRBJ1-4	TRBV19	NA	ASRGETAANEKLF
TRBJ1-2	TRBV27	NA	ASSFGQGRGYT
TRBJ2-1	TRBV7-7	few	ASSLIASGSGEQF
TRBJ1-4	TRBV19	NA	ASSIAGKNEKLF
TRBJ2-5	TRBV5-1	NA	ASSLGVGHQETQY
TRBJ2-7	TRBV5-6	few	ASRQLAGVYEQY
TRBJ2-1	TRBV19	once	ASSGRGSSLYNEQF
TRBJ2-1	TRBV15	NA	ATSRAGSGGNEQF
TRBJ2-7	TRBV7-2	NA	ASSSMDRAIYEQY
TRBJ1-1	TRBV3-1/TRBV3-2	NA	ASPKGQRYQNTEAF
TRBJ2-1	TRBV7-9	NA	ASSTLLTSGTYNEQF
TRBJ1-5	TRBV7-6	NA	ASSHGARGNQPQH
TRBJ1-1	TRBV19	NA	ASSIRQGAGDTEAF
TRBJ2-7	TRBV7-2	NA	ASNRLVEGYEQY
TRBJ2-5	TRBV11-1	NA	ASSSSTGPQETQY
TRBJ2-2	TRBV30	NA	CTGHTGELF
TRBJ2-2	TRBV5-1	NA	ASSLTHGQDANTGELF
TRBJ2-7	TRBV7-2	NA	ASSSGLAEGAGEQY
TRBJ2-7	TRBV5-1	NA	ASSVSGTRYYEQY
TRBJ1-4	TRBV7-9	NA	ASSLGRGSRGEKLF
TRBJ2-1	TRBV7-3	NA	ASSLQGSSYNEQF
TRBJ2-7	TRBV9	once	ASSTEQSYEQY
TRBJ2-3	TRBV6-2/TRBV6-3	NA	ASSYPFTDTQY
TRBJ1-6	TRBV6-5	NA	ASSSKRGGNSPLH
TRBJ2-3	TRBV11-3	NA	ASSLGLAGGPFLTDTQY
TRBJ2-6	TRBV5-5	NA	ASSAASGRTGANVLT
TRBJ2-2	TRBV28	many	ASSLVGQGNTGELF
TRBJ1-2	TRBV5-1	NA	ASSFPGVGGYT